This T cell receptor beta chain was profiled in a study of identical twins. Findings and limits, study-wide: Out-of-frame alpha sequences shared by twins showed excess low generation probability.

This CDR3 region has 17 residues. Germline CDR1 reads DFQATT; CDR2 reads SNEGSKA (reference sequence). V lost 3 bases and J lost 1, with 22 bases in between. Template switching added a universal primer site, and cDNA bore unique molecular identifiers. TCRdb re-called the 5' RACE reads with MiXCR, one entry per CDR3 protein. The data contain around 1.7 million distinct CDR3 sequences, less than 40% of them singletons. A note on this clonotype: The antigen remains unidentified.

What was sequenced was cord blood. V and J are TRBV20-1 and TRBJ2-7; the D gene is possibly TRBD1 (6 bases). The sequence came from a newborn girl in good health. CDR3 amino acids: CSARGITRDTPSYEQYF. CDR3 bases: TGCAGTGCTAGGGGGATAACCCGGGACACTCCTTCCTACGAGCAGTACTTC.